A selection of T cell receptor beta chains follows, all from one sample in a study of blood T cell repertoires in COVID-19. TCRdb keeps only in-frame clones here, not all; method: immunoSEQ multiplex PCR. The profile shows about 260,000 clones, about 84% of them singletons. The sample consisted of PBMCs or T cells enriched from blood (not recorded which). These receptors were taken from a woman between 45 and 60 years old who had recovered from COVID-19. The CDR3 runs from the conserved cysteine through the conserved F or W. A D gene is named only where the DNA matches it firmly. The size field is filled for only some rows; it gives once, few, many or a size class.

V gene	J gene	D gene	clone size	CDR3 protein	CDR3 DNA
TRBV19	TRBJ2-7	.	.	CASSIVGGGYLGEQYF	TGTGCCAGTAGTATAGTCGGCGGGGGCTACCTTGGAGAGCAGTACTTC
TRBV19	TRBJ1-4	TRBD1	once	CASSDPGSGAGQKLFF	TGTGCCAGTTCCGACCCGGGCAGTGGCGCGGGACAGAAACTGTTTTTT
TRBV14	TRBJ2-1	.	.	CASSRQSWYPGEQFF	TGTGCCAGCAGCCGACAGTCGTGGTACCCCGGGGAGCAGTTCTTC
TRBV4-3	TRBJ2-3	.	.	CASSQEALAFDTQYF	TGCGCCAGCAGCCAAGAAGCACTAGCTTTTGATACGCAGTATTTT
TRBV19	TRBJ2-1	.	.	CASSTTDYNEQFF	TGTGCCAGTAGTACGACAGACTACAATGAGCAGTTCTTC
TRBV28	TRBJ1-4	TRBD1	.	CASSGQGPNEKLFF	TGTGCCAGCAGCGGACAGGGACCTAATGAAAAACTGTTTTTT
TRBV3-1/TRBV3-2	TRBJ1-1	.	.	CASSQGRGTAEAFF	TGTGCCAGCAGCCAAGGTAGGGGGACCGCTGAAGCTTTCTTT
TRBV19	TRBJ1-3	.	.	CASSIFRWGSSGNTIYF	TGTGCCAGTAGTATATTTAGGTGGGGCAGCTCTGGAAACACCATATATTTT
TRBV11-3	TRBJ1-1	TRBD1	.	CASSLGGTAYNLEAFF	TGTGCCAGCAGCTTAGGAGGGACAGCGTACAATCTTGAAGCTTTCTTT
TRBV6-5	TRBJ2-1	TRBD1	.	CASSPQTRQGNEQFF	TGTGCCAGCAGTCCTCAAACAAGACAGGGCAATGAGCAGTTCTTC
TRBV9	TRBJ1-6	TRBD1	.	CASSVGGQGIKALHF	TGTGCCAGCAGCGTAGGGGGACAGGGGATTAAGGCCCTCCACTTT
TRBV23-1	TRBJ1-1	.	.	CANSRNTEAFF	TGCGCCAACAGCCGGAACACTGAAGCTTTCTTT
TRBV6-5	TRBJ1-2	TRBD1	.	CASSPDRVGGYTF	TGTGCCAGCAGTCCGGACAGGGTGGGTGGCTACACCTTC
TRBV5-4	TRBJ1-4	.	few	CASSQSSRGGEKLFF	TGTGCCAGCAGCCAAAGCTCGCGGGGAGGAGAAAAACTGTTTTTT
TRBV12-3/TRBV12-4	TRBJ2-7	TRBD1	once	CASSLQGYEQYF	TGTGCCAGCAGCCTACAGGGGTACGAGCAGTACTTC
TRBV30	TRBJ1-5	.	once	CAWSGLSVNQPQHF	TGTGCCTGGAGTGGTTTGAGCGTCAATCAGCCCCAGCATTTT
TRBV5-1	TRBJ1-2	TRBD1	.	CASTPGTGVWGYTF	TGCGCCAGCACTCCCGGGACAGGGGTCTGGGGCTACACCTTC
TRBV19	TRBJ1-1	.	.	CASSRGRGTEAFF	TGTGCCAGTAGTAGGGGGCGAGGTACTGAAGCTTTCTTT
TRBV7-9	TRBJ1-1	.	.	CASSLQWGVTEAFF	TGTGCCAGCAGCTTACAATGGGGGGTCACTGAAGCTTTCTTT
TRBV19	TRBJ1-6	.	.	CASSNSPQGLNSPLHF	TGTGCCAGTAGTAACTCACCACAGGGTCTTAATTCACCCCTCCACTTT
TRBV11-2	TRBJ1-1	.	.	CASSLDRGHHEAFF	TGTGCCAGCAGCTTAGACAGGGGTCACCACGAAGCTTTCTTT
TRBV11-1	TRBJ2-1	.	.	CASSPRGIGPGQFF	TGTGCCAGCAGCCCACGGGGAATTGGTCCGGGGCAGTTCTTC